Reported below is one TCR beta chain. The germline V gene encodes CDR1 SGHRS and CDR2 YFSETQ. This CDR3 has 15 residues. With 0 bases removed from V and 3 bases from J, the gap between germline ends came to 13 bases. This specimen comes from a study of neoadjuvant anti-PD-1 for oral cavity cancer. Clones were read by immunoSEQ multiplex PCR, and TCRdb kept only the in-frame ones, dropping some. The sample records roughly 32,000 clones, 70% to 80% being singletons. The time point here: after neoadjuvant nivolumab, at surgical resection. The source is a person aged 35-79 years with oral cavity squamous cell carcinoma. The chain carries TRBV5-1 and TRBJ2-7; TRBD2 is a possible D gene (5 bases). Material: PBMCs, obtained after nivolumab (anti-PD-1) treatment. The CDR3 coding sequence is TGCGCCAGCAGCTTGGGGCCGGGAACTGACTACGAGCAGTACTTC. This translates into CASSLGPGTDYEQYF.